This TCR beta chain was profiled in a study of blood T cell repertoires in COVID-19. Study-wide background: The origin of the acute and convalescent COVID-19 samples was the United States, Italy and Spain. T cells, B-cell-depleted T cells, or PBMCs supplied cDNA or gDNA.

In the original analysis: Reference gene primer amplification in the assay estimated nucleated cell counts. Profiled with immunoSEQ multiplex PCR; TCRdb holds only in-frame clones, not every one. V and J calls and clone size are as listed in that table; D and trimming were resolved from the DNA. In the table there are more than 120,000 clones, 80% to 90% of which are singletons. The V gene lost 3 bases and the J gene lost 2 bases, with 7 bases spanning the gap. Germline values: CDR1 SNHLY, CDR2 FYNNEI. CDR3 length: 13 amino acids. V is TRBV2 and J is TRBJ1-2; weak D call: TRBD1 (6 bases). The sample comprised peripheral blood. This clonotype was sampled from a man aged 50 to 59 who had recovered from COVID-19. The CDR3: CASSDTGNYGYTF. Here the CDR3 DNA reads TGTGCCAGCAGTGACACAGGGAACTATGGCTACACCTTC.